A selection of T cell receptor beta chains follows, all from one sample in a study of shared clonotypes between healthy human individuals. The assay was immunoSEQ multiplex PCR, and TCRdb's table has in-frame clones only and misses some. The sample lists some 2.1 million clones; 85% to 95% were seen once. Sequencing input: naive CD8+ T cells sorted from blood. Receptors originate from a man aged 18 to 30 in good health. CDR3s include the opening cysteine and the closing phenylalanine or tryptophan. D genes are given only for firm matches. A clone size is listed for some rows: how often the clone was seen (once, few, many), or a class if it is expanded.

CDR3 protein	CDR3 DNA	clone size	D gene	CDR3 length	V gene	J gene
CAIPFVSGNTIYF	TGTGCAATCCCCTTCGTCTCTGGAAACACCATATATTTT	.	.	13	TRBV12-2	TRBJ1-3
CASSFAGGWETQYF	TGTGCCAGCAGCTTTGCGGGAGGGTGGGAGACCCAGTACTTC	once	TRBD2	14	TRBV5-4	TRBJ2-5
CASSQSLTGDTGELFF	TGTGCCAGCAGCCAGAGTCTGACAGGGGATACCGGGGAGCTGTTTTTT	.	TRBD1	16	TRBV9	TRBJ2-2
CASSGGDTQYF	TGCGCCAGCAGCGGGGGAGATACGCAGTATTTT	.	.	11	TRBV5-1	TRBJ2-3
CASSLGLTYEQYF	TGTGCCAGCAGCTTGGGACTGACCTACGAGCAGTACTTC	.	.	13	TRBV11-3	TRBJ2-7
CASSPPETVNTGELFF	TGTGCCAGCTCACCGCCCGAGACTGTGAACACCGGGGAGCTGTTTTTT	.	.	16	TRBV18	TRBJ2-2
CASSQEISGSPEAFF	TGCGCCAGCAGCCAAGAGATTAGCGGGTCCCCTGAAGCTTTCTTT	.	.	15	TRBV4-1	TRBJ1-1
CASSQGNRGQYF	TGCGCCAGCAGCCAAGGGAACCGGGGGCAGTATTTT	.	.	12	TRBV4-1	TRBJ2-3
CASSVGLGETQYF	TGTGCCAGCAGTGTTGGGCTAGGGGAGACCCAGTACTTC	.	.	13	TRBV6-1	TRBJ2-5
CASSMGTGLAPRNEAFF	TGTGCCAGTAGTATGGGGACAGGACTAGCCCCCCGAAATGAAGCTTTCTTT	.	TRBD1	17	TRBV19	TRBJ1-1
CASAPGGSAYEQYF	TGTGCCAGCGCCCCGGGCGGGAGTGCCTACGAGCAGTACTTC	.	TRBD2	14	TRBV6-5	TRBJ2-7
CASSGIGISLDYEQYF	TGTGCCAGCAGCGGTATAGGGATCTCCCTTGACTACGAGCAGTACTTC	.	.	16	TRBV5-4	TRBJ2-7
CSVGVPGANYGYTF	TGCAGCGTTGGGGTCCCCGGGGCTAACTATGGCTACACCTTC	.	.	14	TRBV29-1	TRBJ1-2
CASSMMGFGTVSYEQYF	TGTGCCAGTAGTATGATGGGATTCGGGACAGTTTCCTACGAGCAGTACTTC	.	TRBD1	17	TRBV19	TRBJ2-7
CASSLFPRRGDSPLHF	TGTGCCAGCAGCTTATTCCCTCGGAGGGGGGATTCACCCCTCCACTTT	.	.	16	TRBV11-2	TRBJ1-6
CASSLPGQGETQYF	TGTGCCAGCAGTTTACCTGGACAGGGAGAGACCCAGTACTTC	.	TRBD1	14	TRBV28	TRBJ2-5
CASSPEETYEQYF	TGTGCCAGTAGCCCTGAGGAAACCTACGAGCAGTACTTC	.	.	13	TRBV19	TRBJ2-7
CASSQTVAGGPNTDTQYF	TGTGCCAGCAGCCAAACGGTAGCGGGAGGGCCGAATACAGATACGCAGTATTTT	.	TRBD2	18	TRBV4-2	TRBJ2-3
CAITLDRGYEQYF	TGTGCCATCACTCTGGACAGGGGGTACGAGCAGTACTTC	.	TRBD1	13	TRBV10-3	TRBJ2-7
CASSLAVQSGEQYF	TGTGCCAGCAGCTTGGCCGTGCAGTCAGGCGAGCAGTACTTC	once	.	14	TRBV5-6	TRBJ2-7
CASSPTRAPVQETQYF	TGTGCCAGCAGCCCTACTAGAGCCCCCGTACAAGAGACCCAGTACTTC	.	.	16	TRBV7-6	TRBJ2-5
CASSAQGAHEKLFF	TGTGCCAGCAGTGCACAGGGGGCTCATGAAAAACTGTTTTTT	.	TRBD1	14	TRBV27	TRBJ1-4
CASSYPLVGQETQYF	TGTGCCAGCAGTTACCCCCTAGTGGGGCAAGAGACCCAGTACTTC	.	.	15	TRBV6-6	TRBJ2-5
CASSLANGPGDTQYF	TGTGCCAGCAGCTTAGCGAACGGCCCGGGAGATACGCAGTATTTT	.	.	15	TRBV7-6	TRBJ2-3
CAWSGDREAHYGYTF	TGTGCCTGGAGTGGAGACAGGGAAGCACACTATGGCTACACCTTC	.	TRBD1	15	TRBV30	TRBJ1-2
CASSLDPSGSETQYF	TGTGCCAGCAGCTTAGATCCTAGCGGGAGTGAGACCCAGTACTTC	.	TRBD2	15	TRBV7-2	TRBJ2-5
CASSQDLWDLESYEQYF	TGCGCCAGCAGCCAAGATTTGTGGGACTTGGAATCCTACGAGCAGTACTTC	.	.	17	TRBV4-3	TRBJ2-7
CSGGDEGNGYTF	TGCAGCGGGGGGGACGAAGGAAATGGCTACACCTTC	.	.	12	TRBV29-1	TRBJ1-2
CASSTTGNYGYTF	TGTGCCAGCAGTACGACGGGAAACTATGGCTACACCTTC	.	.	13	TRBV6-5	TRBJ1-2
CASSLYLAGARTGELFF	TGTGCCAGCAGTTTATATCTAGCGGGAGCAAGGACCGGGGAGCTGTTTTTT	once	TRBD2	17	TRBV27	TRBJ2-2
CAISELGQGYYTGELFF	TGTGCCATCAGTGAGCTGGGACAGGGGTACTACACCGGGGAGCTGTTTTTT	once	TRBD1	17	TRBV10-3	TRBJ2-2
CASSLSRGNNEQFF	TGTGCCAGCAGTTTATCGAGGGGAAACAATGAGCAGTTCTTC	.	.	14	TRBV27	TRBJ2-1
CASSSTGTGSPLHF	TGTGCCAGCAGTTCGACAGGGACCGGCTCACCCCTCCACTTT	.	TRBD1	14	TRBV27	TRBJ1-6
CASSEGGANTEAFF	TGCGCCAGCAGTGAAGGGGGAGCCAACACTGAAGCTTTCTTT	.	.	14	TRBV10-1	TRBJ1-1
CASRTGSGELFF	TGCGCCAGCAGGACAGGGTCGGGGGAGCTGTTTTTT	.	TRBD1	12	TRBV5-1	TRBJ2-2
CASWGSDTQYF	TGTGCCAGCTGGGGGTCAGATACGCAGTATTTT	.	.	11	TRBV12-1	TRBJ2-3
CASSDTDRGFNEQYF	TGTGCCAGCAGTGATACCGACAGGGGATTCAACGAGCAGTACTTC	.	TRBD1	15	TRBV2	TRBJ2-7
CASSAHLGTDVEQFF	TGTGCCAGCAGCGCACACCTCGGGACAGATGTTGAGCAGTTCTTC	.	TRBD1	15	TRBV11-2	TRBJ2-1
CASSVAGNEQFF	TGTGCCAGCAGCGTAGCGGGCAATGAGCAGTTCTTC	.	.	12	TRBV9	TRBJ2-1
CASSPGTGRSGELFF	TGTGCCAGCAGCCCCGGGACAGGGAGGTCCGGGGAGCTGTTTTTT	.	TRBD1	15	TRBV11-2	TRBJ2-2
CASSVDLGGSHEQYF	TGTGCCAGCAGCGTAGATTTAGGGGGGTCCCACGAGCAGTACTTC	once	.	15	TRBV9	TRBJ2-7
CASSPGGYEQYF	TGTGCCAGCAGTCCGGGAGGCTACGAGCAGTACTTC	.	TRBD2	12	TRBV5-6	TRBJ2-7
CASSGQDDYEQYF	TGTGCCAGCAGCGGACAGGACGACTACGAGCAGTACTTC	.	TRBD1	13	TRBV5-5	TRBJ2-7
CASSEGVLSGNTIYF	TGTGCCAGCAGTGAAGGGGTTCTCTCTGGAAACACCATATATTTT	.	.	15	TRBV6-1	TRBJ1-3
CASSQEWVVDGYTF	TGCGCCAGCAGCCAAGAATGGGTTGTGGATGGCTACACCTTC	.	.	14	TRBV4-1	TRBJ1-2
CASSHLGEVEQYF	TGTGCCAGCAGCCATCTAGGGGAGGTCGAGCAGTACTTC	.	.	13	TRBV5-8	TRBJ2-7
CASRDRYYEQYF	TGTGCCAGTCGGGACAGGTACTACGAGCAGTACTTC	.	TRBD1	12	TRBV11-1	TRBJ2-7
CATSRVRGWDIQYF	TGTGCCACCAGCAGAGTTAGAGGGTGGGACATTCAGTACTTC	.	.	14	TRBV15	TRBJ2-4
CASSPTGGREKLFF	TGTGCCAGCAGCCCGACAGGGGGCAGGGAAAAACTGTTTTTT	.	TRBD1	14	TRBV7-9	TRBJ1-4
CAWSLDGNGYTF	TGTGCCTGGAGCCTGGACGGCAATGGCTACACCTTC	.	.	12	TRBV30	TRBJ1-2